The rows below give T cell receptor beta chains drawn from one sample of a study of blood T cells in healthy people across ages. TCRdb re-analysed the 5' RACE reads in MiXCR, keeping a single row per CDR3 protein. The sample consists of about 940,000 distinct CDR3 sequences, 40% to 60% of them appearing once. The sequenced material came from blood. These receptors all come from a man in his thirties or forties in good health. Each CDR3 is given with its conserved first and last residue. Each record gives: V gene, clone size, D gene, J gene, CDR3 DNA, CDR3 protein. A D gene is named only where the DNA matches it firmly. Clone size, where shown, is once, few, many, or a class for clones that have expanded.

>TRBV20-1|-|-|TRBJ2-3
TGCAGTGCTAGGCGCCCTATACTGGCCTCAGGCACAGATACGCAGTATTTT
CSARRPILASGTDTQYF
>TRBV9|-|-|TRBJ2-1
TGTGCCAGCAGCCACCGGGACACCCGTAATGAGCAGTTCTTC
CASSHRDTRNEQFF
>TRBV6-2/TRBV6-3|-|-|TRBJ2-1
TGTGCCAGCAGTAGCCCGGGTACCCATGGGGCGGAGCAGTTCTTC
CASSSPGTHGAEQFF
>TRBV20-1|-|-|TRBJ2-3
TGCAGTGCTAGAGAACTGGGGGTATTCACAGATACGCAGTATTTT
CSARELGVFTDTQYF
>TRBV27|-|TRBD2|TRBJ2-7
TGTGCCAGTAAACTAGCGGGGAAGGGCGAGCAGTACTTC
CASKLAGKGEQYF
>TRBV2|-|-|TRBJ2-3
TGTGCCAGGTGGGGAGATACGCAGTATTTT
CARWGDTQYF
>TRBV2|-|TRBD1|TRBJ1-1
TGTGCCAGCAGTGACTTGCCAGGGGGAAGGTACACTGAAGCTTTCTTT
CASSDLPGGRYTEAFF
>TRBV4-2|-|TRBD1|TRBJ2-5
TGTGCCAGCAGCCAAGATGGGACAGGACCACAAGAGACCCAGTACTTC
CASSQDGTGPQETQYF
>TRBV4-1|many|-|TRBJ1-2
TGCGCCAGCAGCCCCCCCTCGACAGACGGCTACACCTTC
CASSPPSTDGYTF
>TRBV29-1|-|-|TRBJ1-2
TGCAGCGTCGTACTTACAGGGATTACGAGAGGCTACACCTTC
CSVVLTGITRGYTF
>TRBV12-3/TRBV12-4|few|-|TRBJ1-2
TGTGCCAGCAGTTACGGACAGGGCTACACCTTC
CASSYGQGYTF
>TRBV7-9|-|-|TRBJ2-2
TGTGCCAGCAGCGAGGACAGCACCGGGGAGCTGTTTTTT
CASSEDSTGELFF
>TRBV10-3|-|TRBD1|TRBJ1-2
TGTGCCACCGTTACAGGGGGCCATGGCTACACCTTC
CATVTGGHGYTF
>TRBV10-3|few|-|TRBJ2-3
TGTGCCATCGGAGAAGGGTCGGATACGCAGTATTTT
CAIGEGSDTQYF
>TRBV3-1|-|TRBD2|TRBJ2-3
TGTGCCAGCAGCCAAGCTTGGACTAGCGGCACAGATACGCAGTATTTT
CASSQAWTSGTDTQYF
>TRBV7-9|few|-|TRBJ2-3
TGTGCCAGCAGCTTACAGGGGGGCCCTACCCCAGATACGCAGTATTTT
CASSLQGGPTPDTQYF
>TRBV7-9|-|-|TRBJ2-3
TGTGCCAGCAGCTCCACGGAACTCACAGATACGCAGTATTTT
CASSSTELTDTQYF
>TRBV9|-|TRBD1|TRBJ2-5
TGTGCCAGCAGCTCCGGGACAGCGAATATCGAAGAGACCCAGTACTTC
CASSSGTANIEETQYF
>TRBV12-3/TRBV12-4|few|-|TRBJ2-3
TGTGCCAGCAGTTCCCCCAGTTCGGCGCAGTATTTT
CASSSPSSAQYF
>TRBV29-1|-|TRBD2|TRBJ2-7
TGCAGCGTTTCTTCAGCGGGGTACCACGAGCAGTACTTC
CSVSSAGYHEQYF
>TRBV29-1|-|TRBD1|TRBJ2-3
TGCAGCGCGTCGACAGGGGCTGGGGCAGATACGCAGTATTTT
CSASTGAGADTQYF
>TRBV27|-|-|TRBJ2-3
TGTGCCAGCAGAGGGGCGGGCGGAGATACGCAGTATTTT
CASRGAGGDTQYF
>TRBV29-1|few|TRBD1|TRBJ1-5
TGCAGCGTGAGGGACAGGGGTAATAACAATCAGCCCCAGCATTTT
CSVRDRGNNNQPQHF
>TRBV5-1|-|TRBD2|TRBJ2-1
TGCGCCAGCAGCTTGACGGGGGGGCCCCATGAGCAGTTCTTC
CASSLTGGPHEQFF
>TRBV7-2|-|-|TRBJ1-4
TGTGCCAGCAGCTCCCGAGGAGGTCCAGGGATGGCTGAAAAACTGTTTTTT
CASSSRGGPGMAEKLFF
>TRBV6-1|few|-|TRBJ2-5
TGTGCCAGCAGGGGACCCAAGCAAGAGACCCAGTACTTC
CASRGPKQETQYF
>TRBV6-4|-|-|TRBJ2-1
TGTGCCAGCAGTGACTCAGACAGGAATGAGCAGTTCTTC
CASSDSDRNEQFF
>TRBV20-1|-|-|TRBJ1-4
TGCAGTGCTGTGGGGGGGGGAGATGAAAAACTGTTTTTT
CSAVGGGDEKLFF
>TRBV7-9|-|-|TRBJ1-5
TGTGCCAGCAGCGACACAGGAGTGGGCAATCAGCCCCAGCATTTT
CASSDTGVGNQPQHF
>TRBV11-2|-|-|TRBJ2-3
TGTGCCAGCAGCTTACAAGCGGAAGCCACAGATACGCAGTATTTT
CASSLQAEATDTQYF
>TRBV28|-|TRBD2|TRBJ2-1
TGTGCCAGCAGGACGGGGGCGGGGGGTTACAATGAGCAGTTCTTC
CASRTGAGGYNEQFF
>TRBV20-1|-|-|TRBJ2-1
TGCAGTGCTAGGCTCAGGGGGCAGTTCTTC
CSARLRGQFF
>TRBV20-1|-|TRBD1|TRBJ1-5
TGCAGTGCCCGGGACAGTTATAGCAATCAGCCCCAGCATTTT
CSARDSYSNQPQHF
>TRBV12-3/TRBV12-4|-|-|TRBJ2-2
TGTGCCAGCAGTTTCGACCGGATTACGAACACCGGGGAGCTGTTTTTT
CASSFDRITNTGELFF
>TRBV30|-|-|TRBJ2-7
TGTGCCTCCGACAGAAACTCCTACGAGCAGTACTTC
CASDRNSYEQYF
>TRBV29-1|-|-|TRBJ1-1
TGCAGCGTTGGGGGGGCGAGCCAAGGCACTGAAGCTTTCTTT
CSVGGASQGTEAFF
>TRBV5-1|once|-|TRBJ2-4
TGCGCCAGCAGCTTGGCTGTCGGGGCTGAGCAGTACTTC
CASSLAVGAEQYF
>TRBV29-1|-|-|TRBJ2-1
TGCAGCGTTGAAGGGTCGCCCGGACTTAACAATGAGCAGTTCTTC
CSVEGSPGLNNEQFF
>TRBV3-1|-|TRBD2|TRBJ2-4
TGTGCCAGCAGCCCTGGACTAGCGGGAGGTCGGGAGCAGTACTTC
CASSPGLAGGREQYF
>TRBV6-5|-|-|TRBJ1-2
TGTGTCAGCAGTTACGATGTGGGTAGCTATGGCTACACCTTC
CVSSYDVGSYGYTF
>TRBV6-2/TRBV6-3|-|TRBD1|TRBJ2-3
TGTGCCAGCAGTTTCGGGACAGGGGCCCACCCGCAGTATTTT
CASSFGTGAHPQYF
>TRBV5-1|-|TRBD1|TRBJ2-2
TGCGCCAGCAAAGGACAGGGGGCGGCGAACACCGGGGAGCTGTTTTTT
CASKGQGAANTGELFF
>TRBV29-1|few|-|TRBJ2-5
TGCAGCGGGGGGTTCGATGAGCAGTACTTC
CSGGFDEQYF
>TRBV9|-|TRBD1|TRBJ2-1
TGTGCCAGCAGCGCAGGACAGGGGCCCTACAATGAGCAGTTCTTC
CASSAGQGPYNEQFF
>TRBV27|-|-|TRBJ2-7
TGTGCCAGCAGTTTATCGTACGGGTCCCCCTACGAGCAGTACTTC
CASSLSYGSPYEQYF
>TRBV24-1|-|-|TRBJ2-6
TGTGCCACCAGTGACCAAAGGGTCTCTGGGGCCAACGTCCTGACTTTC
CATSDQRVSGANVLTF
>TRBV7-2|-|TRBD2|TRBJ2-6
TGTGCCAGCAACGGACTAGCGGGGGGAACTGGGGCCAACGTCCTGACTTTC
CASNGLAGGTGANVLTF
>TRBV27|-|TRBD2|TRBJ2-5
TGTGCCAGCAGTTTACGGGGCAGACTAGCCCAAGAGACCCAGTACTTC
CASSLRGRLAQETQYF
>TRBV27|few|-|TRBJ2-2
TGTGCCAGCAGTTTTCGGTTGAACACCGGGGAGCTGTTTTTT
CASSFRLNTGELFF
>TRBV20-1|-|-|TRBJ1-4
TGCAGTGCTAGAGGCACAGATGAAAAACTGTTTTTT
CSARGTDEKLFF
>TRBV7-9|-|-|TRBJ2-5
TGTGCCAGCAGCTTCCCCTTGGGCGGACAAGAGACCCAGTACTTC
CASSFPLGGQETQYF
>TRBV16|-|-|TRBJ1-5
TGTGCCAGCAGCCCAGGGTGGTCGCCCAATCAGCCCCAGCATTTT
CASSPGWSPNQPQHF
>TRBV5-1|-|TRBD2|TRBJ2-3
TGCGCCAGCAGCTTCACTGGCGGGGGGCCTACGGATACGCAGTATTTT
CASSFTGGGPTDTQYF
>TRBV3-1|few|-|TRBJ1-2
TGTGCCAGCAGCCAAGGACGAGTTGAGCGGGGCTACACCTTC
CASSQGRVERGYTF
>TRBV5-1|once|-|TRBJ2-5
TGCGCCAGCAGCATCGGGGCCAAAGAGACCCAGTACTTC
CASSIGAKETQYF
>TRBV5-1|few|TRBD1|TRBJ1-1
TGCGCCAGCAGCACGGTCCCGGGACAGGGCACTGAAGCTTTCTTT
CASSTVPGQGTEAFF
>TRBV4-2|-|TRBD2|TRBJ2-3
TGTGCCAGCAGCCTCACGGGGGGGTCTAGCACAGATACGCAGTATTTT
CASSLTGGSSTDTQYF
>TRBV12-3/TRBV12-4|-|TRBD1|TRBJ1-5
TGTGCCAGCAGTGTGGACAGGGGGGGCGAGCCCCAGCATTTT
CASSVDRGGEPQHF
>TRBV20-1|-|TRBD2|TRBJ2-3
TGCAGTGGCTTAGCTAGCGGCGGAGATACGCAGTATTTT
CSGLASGGDTQYF